This TCR beta chain was sequenced during a study of blood T cell repertoires in COVID-19. This table comes from immunoSEQ multiplex PCR, and its TCRdb copy is limited to in-frame clones, with some not included. The data show 35,000 to 45,000 clones, about 86% seen once. The clonotype was recovered from a man between 65 and 85 years old with acute or convalescent COVID-19. The specimen sequenced was peripheral blood.

This CDR3 reads CASSARWQETQYF. The CDR3 DNA follows: TGTGCCAGCAGTGCTAGGTGGCAAGAGACCCAGTACTTC. The chain combines TRBV27 with TRBJ2-5, with D unresolved. CDR3 length: 13 residues. Germline-derived CDR1 and CDR2 are MNHEY and SMNVEV (reference sequence). Trimming shortened V by 5 bases and J by 2 bases, and 9 bases separated the two germline ends.